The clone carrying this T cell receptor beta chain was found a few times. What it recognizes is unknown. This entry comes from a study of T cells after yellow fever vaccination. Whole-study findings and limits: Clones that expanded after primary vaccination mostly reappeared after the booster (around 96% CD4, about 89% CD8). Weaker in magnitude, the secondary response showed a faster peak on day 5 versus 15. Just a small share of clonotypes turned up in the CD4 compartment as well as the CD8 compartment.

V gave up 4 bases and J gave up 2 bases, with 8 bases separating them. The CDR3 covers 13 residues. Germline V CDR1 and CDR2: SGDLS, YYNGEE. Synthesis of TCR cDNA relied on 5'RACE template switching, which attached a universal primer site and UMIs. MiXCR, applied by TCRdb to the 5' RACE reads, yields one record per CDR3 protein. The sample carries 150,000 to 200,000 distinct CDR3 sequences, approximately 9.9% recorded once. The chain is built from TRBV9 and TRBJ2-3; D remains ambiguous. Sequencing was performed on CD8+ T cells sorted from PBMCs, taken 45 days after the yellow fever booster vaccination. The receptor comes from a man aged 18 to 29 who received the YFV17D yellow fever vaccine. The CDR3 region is CASSLEYTDTQYF. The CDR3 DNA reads TGTGCCAGCAGCCTGGAATACACAGATACGCAGTATTTT.